The 30 T cell receptor beta chains reported below all come from one sample, sequenced in a study of T cells in Graves' hyperthyroidism and ophthalmopathy. TCR beta CDR3 region amplification was performed from RNA transcripts. A first-round RT-PCR of the TCR CDR3 used the HTBI primer set. TCRdb processed the multiplex PCR reads anew with MiXCR; each CDR3 protein has one entry. Here the sample spans more than 100,000 distinct CDR3 sequences, about 50% being singletons. The sequenced sample was blood. These receptors were collected from a man in his forties or fifties with Graves' hyperthyroidism.

The J gene is TRBJ1-1, the V gene TRBV30; TRBD1 is a possible D gene (5 bases). The CDR3 totals 12 residues. Germline values: CDR1 GTSNPN, CDR2 SVGIG (reference sequence). The V gene lost 5 bases and the J gene lost 10 bases, with 17 bases spanning the gap. The CDR3 region has the DNA TGTGCCTGGTCGGGGGTAGACGGCTTAGCTTTCTTT. It codes for CAWSGVDGLAFF.

This clonotype was detected many times. The chain carries TRBV19 and TRBJ2-1; the match to TRBD2 covers 7 bases. CDR3 length: 14 amino acids. Germline assignment: CDR1 LNHDA and CDR2 SQIVND (reference sequence). Trimming removed 9 bases from V and 5 bases from J; junction bases left unmatched: 10. The CDR3 bases are TGTGCCAGCGAGGTCTGGGGAGGGAACAATGAGCAGTTCTTC. It specifies CASEVWGGNNEQFF.

This clonotype was found many times. The chain employs TRBV7-9 and TRBJ2-5; 7 bases are shared with TRBD1. From germline, CDR1 is SEHNR and CDR2 FQNEAQ (reference sequence). The J segment lost 0 bases and the V segment lost 1 base, leaving 5 bases of the junction unmatched. The length of the CDR3 is 16 residues. CDR3 amino acids: CASSLEMTGYQETQYF. The DNA for the CDR3 is TGTGCCAGCAGCTTAGAAATGACAGGGTACCAAGAGACCCAGTACTTC.

The chain couples TRBV7-9 to TRBJ1-2, with D uncertain. This CDR3 is built from 13 residues. V lost 3 bases to trimming and J lost 10 bases, with 15 bases between them. Germline V gene lookup returns CDR1 SEHNR and CDR2 FQNEAQ (reference sequence). CDR3 sequence (DNA): TGTGCCAGCAGCTTTAGCGGGAGGGTGGCCTACACCTTC. This encodes CASSFSGRVAYTF. The whole variable domain, remainder taken from reference TRBV7-9 and TRBJ1-2, is DTGVSQNPRHKITKRGQNVTFRCDPISEHNRLYWYRQTLGQGPEFLTYFQNEAQLEKSRLLSDRFSAERPKGSFSTLEIQRTEQGDSAMYLCASSFSGRVAYTFGSGTRLTVV.

In regard to this clonotype: One base away lies a much larger clone, so this may be a sequencing read error. V is TRBV5-6 and J is TRBJ2-5; D perhaps matches TRBD2 (6 bases). The CDR3 sequence is 16 residues long. The germline CDR1 and CDR2 sequences are SGHDT and YYEEEE. The CDR3 is CASSFGYRDSQEAQYF. The CDR3 DNA follows: TGTGCCAGCAGCTTCGGATATAGGGACTCCCAAGAGGCCCAGTACTTC.

The genes are TRBV19 and TRBJ2-7; D possibly corresponds to TRBD1 (6 bases). The CDR3 is made up of 14 amino acids. Trimming stripped 6 bases from V and 3 bases from J, with 15 bases between. Germline-derived CDR1 and CDR2 are LNHDA and SQIVND (reference sequence). The chain's CDR3 is CASSSGTSGYEQYF. The CDR3 nucleotides are TGTGCCAGTAGCTCCGGGACATCGGGCTACGAGCAGTACTTC. The full variable domain, completed using reference TRBV19 and TRBJ2-7, is DGGITQSPKYLFRKEGQNVTLSCEQNLNHDAMYWYRQDPGQGLRLIYYSQIVNDFQKGDIAEGYSVSREKKESFPLTVTSAQKNPTAFYLCASSSGTSGYEQYFGPGTRLTVT.

In this sample, this clonotype turned up a few times. The genes are TRBV2 and TRBJ2-3, with TRBD2 matching over 12 bases. V trimming: 6 bases; J trimming: 2 bases; junction bases outside the gene matches: 9. The CDR3 length is 17 residues. Germline CDR1 is SNHLY and CDR2 is FYNNEI. The CDR3 region is CASSRGGLAGTTDTQYF. In nucleotides, the CDR3 is TGTGCCAGCAGCCGGGGAGGACTAGCGGGGACCACAGATACGCAGTATTTT. The full variable domain, with the rest looked up from reference TRBV2 and TRBJ2-3, is EPEVTQTPSHQVTQMGQEVILRCVPISNHLYFYWYRQILGQKVEFLVSFYNNEISEKSEIFDDQFSVERPDGSNFTLKIRSTKLEDSAMYFCASSRGGLAGTTDTQYFGPGTRLTVL.

CDR3 sequence (DNA): TGTGCCAGCAGGCCGGGACAGGGGTCGGTTGAGACCCAGTACTTC. Encoded protein: CASRPGQGSVETQYF. V is TRBV2 and J is TRBJ2-5, with TRBD1 matching over 10 bases. This CDR3 spans 15 amino acids. With V trimmed by 6 bases and J by 5 bases, 9 bases remained unmatched. The germline gives CDR1 SNHLY, CDR2 FYNNEI.

V is TRBV6-1 and J is TRBJ2-7; tentative D call: TRBD2 (6 bases). Trimming stripped 1 base from V and 6 bases from J, with 13 bases between. The CDR3 is 14 residues long. Germline assignment: CDR1 MNHNS and CDR2 SASEGT. The CDR3 spells CASSEGPGVGEQYF. The DNA for the CDR3 is TGTGCCAGCAGTGAAGGTCCGGGGGTGGGCGAGCAGTACTTC.

The chain recombines TRBV30 with TRBJ1-1, with no clear D. The CDR3 length is 12 residues. The germline V and J ends were trimmed by 0 bases and 5 bases, with 7 bases remaining between them. Germline values: CDR1 GTSNPN, CDR2 SVGIG (reference sequence). The CDR3, as DNA: TGTGCCTGGAGTGTCGCTGAGACTGAAGCTTTCTTT. It encodes CAWSVAETEAFF.

This clonotype was observed once. The chain recombines TRBV7-2 with TRBJ2-7; TRBD1 matches at 11 bases. CDR3 length: 17 residues. Germline CDR1 is SGHTA and CDR2 is FQGNSA. Unmatched junction bases numbered 7, after V lost 1 base and J lost 2 bases. The CDR3: CASSLVGGTGGAYEQYF. The DNA for the CDR3 is TGTGCCAGCAGCTTAGTAGGGGGGACAGGGGGGGCCTACGAGCAGTACTTC.

This clonotype occurred many times. This chain links TRBV2 with TRBJ1-2, with D maybe TRBD1 (6 bases). CDR3 length: 14 amino acids. Germline-derived CDR1 and CDR2 are SNHLY and FYNNEI. V was clipped by 7 bases and J by 4 bases, with 16 bases between them. The CDR3 region is CASTSGARSYGYTF. The CDR3 bases are TGTGCCAGCACCTCGGGGGCGCGGAGCTATGGCTACACCTTC.

The chain recombines TRBV24-1 with TRBJ2-3, with a possible D match to TRBD1 (5 bases). This CDR3 comprises 15 residues. CDR1 and CDR2 from the germline V gene are KGHDR and SFDVKD. The V end was cut by 3 bases, the J end by 2 bases, with 11 bases between. CDR3 residues: CATSDEAGPTDTQYF. CDR3 coding DNA: TGTGCCACCAGTGATGAGGCAGGGCCCACAGATACGCAGTATTTT.

The chain links TRBV15 to TRBJ2-3; D is possibly TRBD1 (6 bases). The V end was cut by 0 bases, the J end by 5 bases, with 12 bases between. This CDR3 comprises 15 residues. CDR1 is LNHNV, CDR2 YYDKDF, per germline (reference sequence). The CDR3 sequence is CATSREDRQRDTQYF. In DNA, the CDR3 is TGTGCCACCAGCAGAGAGGACAGACAGCGAGATACGCAGTATTTT.

In this sample, this clonotype turned up many times. This sequence joins TRBV10-1 and TRBJ2-3; TRBD2 matches 7 bases. The CDR3 is made up of 18 amino acids. Germline CDR1 and CDR2: WNHNN and SYGVQD (reference sequence). V trimming: 4 bases; J trimming: 1 base; junction bases outside the gene matches: 14. The CDR3 sequence: CASSGAPRSRGGTDTQYF. The DNA of the CDR3 is TGCGCCAGCAGTGGGGCGCCGCGGAGTCGGGGGGGCACAGATACGCAGTATTTT.

Regarding this clonotype: This may stem from a read error, because a much larger clone lies one nucleotide away. The chain carries TRBV9 and TRBJ2-3; 10 nucleotides line up with TRBD2. Germline CDR1 and CDR2: SGDLS and YYNGEE. The length of the CDR3 is 16 residues. V was pared by 4 bases and J by 1 base, with 6 bases of the junction left unmatched. CDR3 in DNA: TGTGCCAGCAGCCCGAGGACTAGCGGTGGCACAGATACGCAGTATTTT. Translated, it gives CASSPRTSGGTDTQYF.

Remarks on this clonotype: As the CDR3 is not closed by the conserved phenylalanine or tryptophan, this likely results from a read error. The limits of the CDR3 on the DNA are not certain, so only TCRdb's listed CDR3 is given. This chain connects TRBV2 to TRBJ1-4. CDR1 SNHLY and CDR2 FYNNEI come from the germline V gene. From its first to its last residue, the CDR3 has 8 amino acids. CDR3 residues: CARRKEGY.

There are many counts of this clonotype. The chain recombines TRBV10-3 with TRBJ1-2, with D possibly being TRBD1 (5 bases). This CDR3 region has 12 residues. V was shortened by 6 bases and J by 5 bases, with 10 bases between the two germline ends. CDR1 is ENHRY and CDR2 is SYGVKD in the germline V gene. For the CDR3, the DNA is TGTGCCATCAGCGGGGGGGGTTATGGCTACACCTTC. It yields the protein CAISGGGYGYTF.

This clonotype was observed many times. The rearrangement links TRBV13 to TRBJ1-3; 9 bases map to TRBD1. V dropped 5 bases and J dropped 8; count of bases not matched to a gene: 10. This CDR3 is built from 15 residues. The germline V gene has CDR1 PRHDT and CDR2 FYEKMQ (reference sequence). This CDR3 reads CASSPGTGTWHTIYF. The CDR3 DNA follows: TGTGCCAGCAGCCCAGGGACAGGGACTTGGCACACCATATATTTT.

A remark on this clonotype: This may come from a read error, since a much larger clone is one base off. J is TRBJ1-2 and V is TRBV11-2, with a tentative D call TRBD1 (6 bases). Germline CDR1 SGHAT, CDR2 FQNNGV. CDR3 length: 14 residues. The CDR3 spells CASSRDRNFYGYTF. The CDR3 DNA reads TGCGCCAGCAGCCGAGACAGGAACTTCTATGGCTACACCTTC.

Only a few counts were recorded for this clonotype. The rearrangement joins TRBV7-2 to TRBJ1-2; unclear D gene. This CDR3 is built from 13 residues. V lost 0 bases to trimming and J lost 8 bases, with 10 bases between them. Germline V gene data show CDR1 as SGHTA and CDR2 as FQGNSA. This CDR3 is CASSLAGIGGYTF. CDR3 in DNA: TGTGCCAGCAGCTTAGCCGGGATAGGCGGCTACACCTTC.

This clonotype was seen at least ten times. This chain's CDR3 is CASSLFPQETNYGYTF. In DNA, the CDR3 is TGTGCCAGCAGCTTATTCCCCCAGGAAACCAACTATGGCTACACCTTC. The V gene is TRBV7-9, the J gene TRBJ1-2; no definite D call. This CDR3 has 16 residues. Germline loops: CDR1 SEHNR, CDR2 FQNEAQ (reference sequence). V was trimmed by 2 bases and J by 2 bases, leaving 15 bases between them.

This clonotype came up many times. The chain links TRBV9 to TRBJ2-1, with D unresolved. CDR3 length: 15 residues. V was pared by 3 bases and J by 8 bases, with 18 bases between. Germline values: CDR1 SGDLS, CDR2 YYNGEE. CDR3 sequence reads: CASSEGRRHGDEQFF. Here the CDR3 DNA reads TGTGCCAGCAGCGAAGGACGGCGACACGGCGATGAGCAGTTCTTC.

In this sample, this clonotype turned up many times. The V gene is TRBV5-1, the J gene TRBJ1-3; TRBD1 might be the D (6 bases). V was pared by 3 bases and J by 0 bases, with 13 bases between. This CDR3 spans 16 amino acids. Germline V lookup: CDR1 SGHRS, CDR2 YFSETQ. Written as DNA, the CDR3 is TGCGCCAGCAGCTCGACAGGACAAGCCTCTGGAAACACCATATATTTT. Amino acid sequence: CASSSTGQASGNTIYF.

The CDR3 coding sequence is TGTGCCGTCCCCGGGGAGCAGTACTTC. Protein: CAVPGEQYF. This chain joins TRBV25-1 and TRBJ2-7; no clear D gene. With 11 bases removed from V and 7 bases from J, the gap between germline ends came to 9 bases. This CDR3 region has 9 residues. Germline assignment: CDR1 MGHDK and CDR2 SYGVNS.

This clonotype has more than one count but fewer than ten. This chain joins TRBV3-1 and TRBJ2-7, with 11 nucleotides matching TRBD1. The CDR3 covers 15 residues. Germline values: CDR1 LGHDT, CDR2 YNNKEL (reference sequence). V gave up 4 bases and J gave up 3 bases; unmatched junction bases: 5. CDR3 protein: CASSPGQGGIYEQYF. The CDR3 DNA reads TGTGCCAGCAGCCCGGGACAGGGGGGTATCTACGAGCAGTACTTC.

This clonotype was detected many times. V usage is TRBV11-3 and J usage is TRBJ2-5; maybe TRBD2 (7 bases). Germline assignment: CDR1 SGHNT and CDR2 YENEEA. This CDR3 spans 16 amino acids. The V end lost 5 bases, the J end lost 4 bases, and 20 bases lay between the germline ends. CDR3 amino acids: CASSPRGGGGGETQYF. CDR3 nucleotide sequence: TGTGCCAGCAGCCCGAGGGGCGGGGGCGGTGGAGAGACCCAGTACTTC.

Comments on this clonotype: This may arise from a read error, as a much more abundant clone is one base away. The chain joins TRBV6-1 to TRBJ2-6; D not resolved. Germline CDR1 MNHNS, CDR2 SASEGT. This CDR3 comprises 16 residues. CDR3 coding DNA: TGTGCCAGCAGTTACCATGAGAGCTCTGGGTCCAACGTCCTGACTTTC. Protein product: CASSYHESSGSNVLTF.

This clonotype came up many times. V is TRBV9 and J is TRBJ2-7; 12 positions agree with TRBD2. This CDR3 spans 18 amino acids. The J segment lost 1 base and the V segment lost 0 bases, leaving 8 bases of the junction unmatched. Germline V gene lookup returns CDR1 SGDLS and CDR2 YYNGEE. The CDR3 DNA reads as TGTGCCAGCAGCGTAGGGGCTAGCGGGAGGGATTTTTCCTACGAGCAGTACTTC. Protein: CASSVGASGRDFSYEQYF.

The chain couples TRBV7-2 to TRBJ2-1; D unresolved. This CDR3 is built from 17 residues. CDR1 is SGHTA, CDR2 FQGNSA, per germline. Trimming took 6 bases from V and 2 from J, leaving 20 bases between them. The CDR3 reads CASSSPGFAEAYNEQFF. DNA for the CDR3: TGTGCCAGCAGTTCACCAGGTTTTGCGGAAGCCTACAATGAGCAGTTCTTC.